This T cell receptor (beta chain) is drawn from a study of blood T cell repertoires in COVID-19. The CDR3 extends over 13 amino acids. CDR1 and CDR2 (germline): MNHEY, SVGAGI. The V end lost 8 bases, the J end lost 0 bases, and 10 bases lay between the germline ends. In the authors' methods: Using reference gene primer amplification, nucleated cell counts were estimated. Profiling relied on immunoSEQ multiplex PCR, and the TCRdb table lists in-frame clones only, not all of them. Clonal size and the V and J genes are those of that table, whereas D and trimming came from the DNA. The table lists 230,000 or so clones, 86% of them singletons.

The source of this sequence is a woman aged 40 to 50 with acute COVID-19. Sample: PBMCs or T cells enriched from blood (not recorded which). This chain uses TRBV6-5 with TRBJ1-1; possibly TRBD1 for D (6 bases). The DNA of the CDR3 is TGTGCCAGCCGGGGACACCTGAACACTGAAGCTTTCTTT. Translated, it gives CASRGHLNTEAFF.